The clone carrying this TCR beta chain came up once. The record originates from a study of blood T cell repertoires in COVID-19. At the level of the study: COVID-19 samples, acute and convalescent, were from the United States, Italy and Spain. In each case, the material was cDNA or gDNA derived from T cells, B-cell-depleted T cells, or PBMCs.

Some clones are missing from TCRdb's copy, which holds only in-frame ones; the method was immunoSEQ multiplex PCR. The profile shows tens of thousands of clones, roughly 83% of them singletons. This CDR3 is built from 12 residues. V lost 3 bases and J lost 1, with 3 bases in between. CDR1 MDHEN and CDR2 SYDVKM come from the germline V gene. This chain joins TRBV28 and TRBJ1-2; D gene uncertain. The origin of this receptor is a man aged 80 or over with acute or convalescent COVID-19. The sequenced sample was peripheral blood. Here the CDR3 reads CASSFSNYGYTF. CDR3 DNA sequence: TGTGCCAGCAGTTTCAGTAACTATGGCTACACCTTC.